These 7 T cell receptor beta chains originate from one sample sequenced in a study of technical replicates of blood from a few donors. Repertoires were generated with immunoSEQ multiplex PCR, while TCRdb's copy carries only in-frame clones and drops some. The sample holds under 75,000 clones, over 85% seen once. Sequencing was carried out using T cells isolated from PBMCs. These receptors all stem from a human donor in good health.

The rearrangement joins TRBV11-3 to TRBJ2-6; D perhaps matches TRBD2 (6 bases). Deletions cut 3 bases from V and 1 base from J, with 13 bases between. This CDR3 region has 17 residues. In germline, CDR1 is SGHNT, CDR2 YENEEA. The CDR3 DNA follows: TGTGCCAGCAGCTTTCGTACGGGACTTTCTGGGGCCAACGTCCTGACTTTC. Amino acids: CASSFRTGLSGANVLTF.

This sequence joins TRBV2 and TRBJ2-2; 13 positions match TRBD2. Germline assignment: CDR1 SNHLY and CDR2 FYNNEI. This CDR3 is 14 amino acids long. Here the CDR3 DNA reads TGTGTCTGGACTAGCGGGAGAATACCGGGGGAGCTGTTTTTT. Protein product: CVWTSGRIPGELFF.

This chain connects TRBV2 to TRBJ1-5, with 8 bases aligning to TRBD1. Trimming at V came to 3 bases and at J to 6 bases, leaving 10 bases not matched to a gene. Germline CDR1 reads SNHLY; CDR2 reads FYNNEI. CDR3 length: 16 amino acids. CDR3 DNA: TGTGCCAGCAGTGATGTCTTACAGGGGGTCGGTCAGCCCCAGCATTTT. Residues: CASSDVLQGVGQPQHF.

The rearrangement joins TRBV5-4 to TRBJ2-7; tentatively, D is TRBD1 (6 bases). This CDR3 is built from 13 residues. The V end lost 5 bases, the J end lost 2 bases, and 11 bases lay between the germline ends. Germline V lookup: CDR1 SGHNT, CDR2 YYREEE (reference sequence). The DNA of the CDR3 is TGTGCCAGCAGTACCGGACAGCCCTACGAGCAGTACTTC. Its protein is CASSTGQPYEQYF.

The CDR3 loop is CASSFWPENTEAFF. CDR3 sequence (DNA): TGTGCCAGCAGTTTTTGGCCAGAGAACACTGAAGCTTTCTTT. The rearrangement joins TRBV27 to TRBJ1-1; D call uncertain. Per germline, CDR1 MNHEY and CDR2 SMNVEV (reference sequence). Trimming left V 3 bases short and J 1 base short, with 9 bases between. The CDR3 has 14 residues.

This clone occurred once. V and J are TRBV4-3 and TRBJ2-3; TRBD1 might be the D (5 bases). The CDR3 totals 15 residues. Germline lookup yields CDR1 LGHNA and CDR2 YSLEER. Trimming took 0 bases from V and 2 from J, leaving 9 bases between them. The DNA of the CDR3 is TGCGCCAGCAGCCAAGAACAGGCAAACACAGATACGCAGTATTTT. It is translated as CASSQEQANTDTQYF.

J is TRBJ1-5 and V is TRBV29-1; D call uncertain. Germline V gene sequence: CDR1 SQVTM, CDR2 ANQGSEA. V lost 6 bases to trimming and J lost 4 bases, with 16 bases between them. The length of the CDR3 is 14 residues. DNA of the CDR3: TGCAGCGTGGCCCCCGCGACAAATAATCAGCCCCAGCATTTT. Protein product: CSVAPATNNQPQHF.